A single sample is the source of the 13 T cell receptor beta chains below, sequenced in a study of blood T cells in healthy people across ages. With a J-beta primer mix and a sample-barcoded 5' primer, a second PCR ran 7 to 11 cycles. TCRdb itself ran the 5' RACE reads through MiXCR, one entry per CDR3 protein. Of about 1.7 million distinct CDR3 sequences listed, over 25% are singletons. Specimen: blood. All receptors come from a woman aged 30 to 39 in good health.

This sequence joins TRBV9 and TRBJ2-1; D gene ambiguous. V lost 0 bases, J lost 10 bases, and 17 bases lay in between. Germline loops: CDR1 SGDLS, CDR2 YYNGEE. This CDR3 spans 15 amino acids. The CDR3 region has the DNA TGTGCCAGCAGCGTAGGTGTCAGCTACTCCTACGAGCAGTTCTTC. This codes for CASSVGVSYSYEQFF.

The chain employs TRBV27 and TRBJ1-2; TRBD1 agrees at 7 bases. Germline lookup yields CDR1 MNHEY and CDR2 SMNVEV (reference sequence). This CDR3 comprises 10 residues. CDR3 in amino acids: CATGNDGYTF. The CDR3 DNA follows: TGTGCGACAGGGAACGATGGCTACACCTTC.

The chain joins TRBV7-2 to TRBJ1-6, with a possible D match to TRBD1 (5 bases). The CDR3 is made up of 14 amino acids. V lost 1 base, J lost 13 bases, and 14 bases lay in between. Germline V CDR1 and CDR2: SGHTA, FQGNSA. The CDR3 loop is CASSLGDPFTPLHF. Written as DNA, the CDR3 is TGTGCCAGCAGCTTAGGGGACCCTTTTACGCCCCTCCACTTT.

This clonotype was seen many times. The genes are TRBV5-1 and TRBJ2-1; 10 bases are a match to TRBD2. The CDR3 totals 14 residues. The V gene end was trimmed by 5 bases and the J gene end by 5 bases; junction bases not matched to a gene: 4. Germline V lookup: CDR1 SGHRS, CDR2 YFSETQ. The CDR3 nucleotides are TGCGCCAGCAGACTAGCGGGGAAGGACAATGAGCAGTTCTTC. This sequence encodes CASRLAGKDNEQFF. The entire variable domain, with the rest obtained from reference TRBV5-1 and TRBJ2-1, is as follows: KAGVTQTPRYLIKTRGQQVTLSCSPISGHRSVSWYQQTPGQGLQFLFEYFSETQRNKGNFPGRFSGRQFSNSRSEMNVSTLELGDSALYLCASRLAGKDNEQFFGPGTRLTVL.

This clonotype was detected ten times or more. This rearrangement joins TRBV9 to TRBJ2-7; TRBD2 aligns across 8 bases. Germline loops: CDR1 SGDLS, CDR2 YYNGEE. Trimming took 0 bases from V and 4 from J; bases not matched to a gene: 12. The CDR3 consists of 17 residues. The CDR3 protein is CASSVAPVAGGSYEQYF. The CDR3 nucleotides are TGTGCCAGCAGCGTAGCCCCTGTGGCGGGGGGTTCTTACGAGCAGTACTTC. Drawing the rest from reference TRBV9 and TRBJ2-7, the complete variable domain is DSGVTQTPKHLITATGQRVTLRCSPRSGDLSVYWYQQSLDQGLQFLIQYYNGEERAKGNILERFSAQQFPDLHSELNLSSLELGDSALYFCASSVAPVAGGSYEQYFGPGTRLTVT.

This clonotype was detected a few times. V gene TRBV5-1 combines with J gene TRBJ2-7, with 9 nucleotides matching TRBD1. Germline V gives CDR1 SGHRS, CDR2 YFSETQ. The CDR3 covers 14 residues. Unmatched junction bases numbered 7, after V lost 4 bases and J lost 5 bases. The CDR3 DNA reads TGCGCCAGCAGCCGGACAGGGGTGGTCGACGAGCAGTACTTC. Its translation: CASSRTGVVDEQYF.

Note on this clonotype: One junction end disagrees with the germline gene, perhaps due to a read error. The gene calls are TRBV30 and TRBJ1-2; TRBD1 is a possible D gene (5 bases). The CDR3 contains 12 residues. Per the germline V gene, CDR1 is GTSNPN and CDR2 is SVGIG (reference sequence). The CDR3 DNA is TGTGCATTCTTGAGGGGCTCCTATGGCTACAACTTC. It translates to CAFLRGSYGYNF.

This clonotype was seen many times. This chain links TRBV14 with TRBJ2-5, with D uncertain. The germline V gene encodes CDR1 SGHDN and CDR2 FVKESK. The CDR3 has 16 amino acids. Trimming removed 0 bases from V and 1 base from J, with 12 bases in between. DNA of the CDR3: TGTGCCAGCAGCCAAGATTTGGACCGACCCCAAGAGACCCAGTACTTC. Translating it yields CASSQDLDRPQETQYF.

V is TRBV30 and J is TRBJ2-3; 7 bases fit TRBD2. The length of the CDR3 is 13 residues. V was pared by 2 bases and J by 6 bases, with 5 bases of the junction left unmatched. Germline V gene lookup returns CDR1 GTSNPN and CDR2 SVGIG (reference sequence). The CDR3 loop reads CAWSLKGGDTQYF. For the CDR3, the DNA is TGTGCCTGGAGTCTGAAGGGAGGGGATACGCAGTATTTT.

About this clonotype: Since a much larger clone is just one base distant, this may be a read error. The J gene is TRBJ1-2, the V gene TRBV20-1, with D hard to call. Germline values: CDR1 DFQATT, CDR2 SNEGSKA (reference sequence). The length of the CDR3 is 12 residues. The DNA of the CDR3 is TGCAGTACTAGTGGGAGAGCCTATGGCTACACCTTC. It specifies CSTSGRAYGYTF.

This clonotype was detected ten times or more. The CDR3 sequence is CASGDRGNGYTF. CDR3 in DNA: TGTGCCAGCGGAGACAGAGGGAATGGCTACACCTTC. The V gene is TRBV12-3 or TRBV12-4, the J gene TRBJ1-2, with D perhaps TRBD1 (5 bases). The length of the CDR3 is 12 residues. Trimming pared 8 bases from V and 6 bases from J, leaving 13 bases between.

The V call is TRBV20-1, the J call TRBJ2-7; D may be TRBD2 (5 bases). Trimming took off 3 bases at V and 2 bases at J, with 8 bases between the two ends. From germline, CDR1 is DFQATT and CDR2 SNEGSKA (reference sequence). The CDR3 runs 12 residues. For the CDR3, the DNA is TGCAGTGCTAGCGGGAAACCCTACGAGCAGTACTTC. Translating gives CSASGKPYEQYF.

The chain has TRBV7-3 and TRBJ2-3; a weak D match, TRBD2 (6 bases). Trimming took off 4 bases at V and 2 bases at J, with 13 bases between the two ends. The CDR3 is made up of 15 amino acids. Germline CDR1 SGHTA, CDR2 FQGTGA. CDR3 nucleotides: TGTGCCAGCAGCTCGGACGGACTATACACAGATACGCAGTATTTT. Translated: CASSSDGLYTDTQYF. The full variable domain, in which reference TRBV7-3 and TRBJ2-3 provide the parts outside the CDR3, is GAGVSQTPSNKVTEKGKYVELRCDPISGHTALYWYRQSLGQGPEFLIYFQGTGAADDSGLPNDRFFAVRPEGSVSTLKIQRTERGDSAVYLCASSSDGLYTDTQYFGPGTRLTVL.